The clone carrying this T cell receptor beta chain was picked up a small number of times. This entry comes from a study of T-cell reconstitution after alpha-beta-depleted transplantation in children. Unique molecular identifiers featured in how the TCRbeta library was prepared. TCRdb re-analysed the PCR reads in MiXCR, keeping a single row per CDR3 protein. Of over 200,000 distinct CDR3 sequences in the sample, about 9.2% were seen once. CDR3 length equals 11 residues. J was trimmed by 9 bases and V by 6 bases; bases with no gene match: 2. The source was PBMCs from the stem cell graft donor, collected from the stem cell graft. This TCR was recovered from a human donor who donated a stem cell graft to a child with acute lymphoblastic leukemia. The chain links TRBV12-3 or TRBV12-4 to TRBJ2-1, with 7 positions matching TRBD2. CDR3: CASSGGFEQFF. The CDR3 DNA is TGTGCCAGCAGCGGGGGGTTTGAGCAGTTCTTC.